This TCR beta chain was sequenced in a study of OX40 agonist ivuxolimab in advanced cancers. Study context: Patients with prior anti-PD-1, anti-PD-L1 or anti-CTLA-4 therapy were eligible; about 40% had some.

V gave up 7 bases and J gave up 1 base, with 11 bases separating them. The CDR3 is 14 amino acids. The germline V gene encodes CDR1 SGHVS and CDR2 FQNEAQ. Notes on the study in general: CD4+ and CD8+ T cells in blood underwent clonal expansion by week 6 at 0.1 to 3.0 mg/kg. Among T cells, CD8+ cells averaged more expanded clones than CD4+ cells. Partial responders dosed at 0.1-3.0 mg/kg displayed clonal expansion ranking among the lowest.

The repertoire was sequenced with immunoSEQ multiplex PCR; TCRdb's copy has only in-frame clones and lacks some. This table holds roughly 42,000 clones, roughly nine tenths found once. With respect to this clone: Its antigen is not identified.

The clonotype was recovered from an adult with an advanced solid tumor such as melanoma, head and neck, liver or kidney cancer. The specimen comprised CD4+ or CD8+ T cells sorted from blood, sampled in a trial of the OX40 agonist ivuxolimab. The V call is TRBV7-8, the J call TRBJ2-1, with D perhaps assigned TRBD1 or TRBD2 (5 bases each). CDR3 in DNA: TGTGCCAGCACAAGAGGGACGTCCTACAATGAGCAGTTCTTC. Translation gives CASTRGTSYNEQFF.